The source of this T cell receptor (beta chain) is a study of beta chain features in type 1 diabetes. This clone has more than one count but fewer than ten. Its matching antigen is unknown. Expressed TCRB transcripts got sequenced, as all isolated RNA was reverse transcribed. Some clones are missing from TCRdb's copy, which holds only in-frame ones; the method was immunoSEQ multiplex PCR. This table has about 150,000 clones, around 10% appearing once. General study findings and limits: A closer apparent resemblance between naive, central memory and Treg TCRB repertoires was seen in patients than in healthy donors.

Germline V gene sequence: CDR1 MDHEN, CDR2 SYDVKM. This CDR3 has 15 residues. Trimming removed 8 bases from V and 4 bases from J; junction bases left unmatched: 6. Isolation of CD4+ naive, central memory, regulatory and stem cell-like memory cells was achieved by sorting via CD45RO/CCR7/CD25/CD127/CD95/CD27. The TCR originated in a young man in good health. Sequenced input: central memory CD4+ T cells from blood. V usage is TRBV28 and J usage is TRBJ2-1; the match to TRBD2 covers 12 bases. CDR3 coding DNA: TGTGCCAGCCGCGGACTAGCGGGAATATACAATGAGCAGTTCTTC. Protein: CASRGLAGIYNEQFF.